Following are 19 T cell receptor beta chains from one sample sequenced in a study of regulatory T cells. Amplification used 52 TRBV primers and 13 TRBJ primers. TCRdb keeps only in-frame clones here, not all; method: immunoSEQ multiplex PCR. Here the sample spans 20,000 to 25,000 clones, approximately 93% being singletons. The material sequenced was CD8+ T cells sorted from blood. The source of these receptors is a child aged 2-15 years with CD3G deficiency.

The V gene is TRBV28, the J gene TRBJ2-5, with D possibly being TRBD1 or TRBD2 (5 bases each). Germline V CDR1 and CDR2: MDHEN, SYDVKM. Trimming took off 2 bases at V and 3 bases at J, with 10 bases between the two ends. The CDR3 length is 14 residues. The CDR3 region has the DNA TGTGCCAGCAGTTTAGTGGGGCGGGAAGAGACCCAGTACTTC. This encodes CASSLVGREETQYF.

The chain is built from TRBV28 and TRBJ2-2, with TRBD1 identical over 7 bases. CDR3 length: 15 residues. The V segment lost 5 bases and the J segment 7 bases; nucleotides outside the gene matches: 10. CDR1 and CDR2 (germline): MDHEN, SYDVKM. CDR3 in DNA: TGTGCCAGCAGTCCAAGGGGGCGGAGCGGCGGGGAGCTGTTTTTT. As protein: CASSPRGRSGGELFF.

The chain uses TRBV7-8 and TRBJ2-5, with 8 bases lining up with TRBD2. The CDR3 loop spans 18 amino acids. The junction had 13 bases not matched to a gene; V was cut back by 2 bases and J by 2 bases. CDR1 and CDR2 from the germline V gene are SGHVS and FQNEAQ. Written as DNA, the CDR3 is TGTGCCAGCAGCTTAAGGGAGGCTCCATTAGCGGGACAAGAGACCCAGTACTTC. It codes for CASSLREAPLAGQETQYF.

J is TRBJ2-1 and V is TRBV28, with 9 bases lining up with TRBD2. The V and J ends lost 6 bases and 10 bases, in that order; junction bases with no gene match: 10. This CDR3 is 14 amino acids long. The germline CDR1 and CDR2 sequences are MDHEN and SYDVKM. This chain's CDR3 is CASSHHLLAGEQFF. The CDR3 DNA follows: TGTGCCAGCAGCCACCATCTGCTAGCGGGAGAGCAGTTCTTC.

The gene calls are TRBV28 and TRBJ2-1; TRBD2 might be the D (6 bases). The germline CDR1 and CDR2 sequences are MDHEN and SYDVKM. CDR3 length: 12 residues. The V and J ends lost 5 bases and 6 bases respectively, with 8 bases between them. The DNA of the CDR3 is TGTGCCAGCAGTCCGGAGGGCAATGAGCAGTTCTTC. Protein sequence: CASSPEGNEQFF.

This clone appeared once. The chain couples TRBV7-9 to TRBJ2-5, with D tentatively TRBD1 or TRBD2 (6 bases each). The CDR3 is 16 residues long. Germline V CDR1 and CDR2: SEHNR, FQNEAQ (reference sequence). V was trimmed by 1 base and J by 1 base, leaving 13 bases between them. CDR3 sequence reads: CASSLEGGTSQETQYF. For the CDR3, the DNA is TGTGCCAGCAGCTTAGAAGGGGGGACTTCCCAAGAGACCCAGTACTTC.

This clone was observed once. The chain uses TRBV30 and TRBJ1-1; no clear D gene. The germline gives CDR1 GTSNPN, CDR2 SVGIG (reference sequence). The CDR3 runs 12 residues. V lost 3 bases to trimming and J lost 9 bases, with 14 bases between them. The CDR3 spells CAWSVLRAQAFF. In DNA, the CDR3 is TGTGCCTGGAGCGTTTTGAGGGCTCAAGCTTTCTTT.

The chain carries TRBV7-9 and TRBJ2-7; tentative D call: TRBD1 (5 bases). Trimming removed 0 bases from V and 5 bases from J, with 11 bases in between. Germline CDR1 SEHNR, CDR2 FQNEAQ (reference sequence). There are 14 residues in the CDR3. The DNA for the CDR3 is TGTGCCAGCAGCTTAGCAGGGGTAGGTCACGAGCAGTACTTC. Protein product: CASSLAGVGHEQYF.

V and J are TRBV28 and TRBJ2-7; 8 bases match TRBD2. Germline V gives CDR1 MDHEN, CDR2 SYDVKM. The CDR3 contains 15 residues. V was pared by 1 base and J by 0 bases, with 2 bases of the junction left unmatched. The CDR3 here is CASSLSGGNSYEQYF. CDR3 bases: TGTGCCAGCAGTTTATCGGGGGGGAACTCCTACGAGCAGTACTTC.

The chain links TRBV28 to TRBJ1-4; 9 nucleotides line up with TRBD1. V was pared by 6 bases and J by 8 bases, with 13 bases of the junction left unmatched. This CDR3 comprises 16 residues. Germline V gene lookup returns CDR1 MDHEN and CDR2 SYDVKM. The DNA for the CDR3 is TGTGCCAGCAGCGACGTCACAGGGGGCTTGGTGGAAAAACTGTTTTTT. This translates into CASSDVTGGLVEKLFF.

V usage is TRBV5-1 and J usage is TRBJ2-5; D may be TRBD2 (6 bases). The CDR3 spans 16 residues. The germline V and J ends were trimmed by 0 bases and 5 bases, with 17 bases remaining between them. Per germline, CDR1 SGHRS and CDR2 YFSETQ. This CDR3 reads CASSLEGTSLWETQYF. The DNA of the CDR3 is TGCGCCAGCAGCTTGGAAGGCACTAGCCTCTGGGAGACCCAGTACTTC.

The V and J genes are TRBV7-8 and TRBJ1-6, with D unresolved. The V gene's germline CDR1 is SGHVS and CDR2 FQNEAQ. The V gene lost 0 bases and the J gene lost 9 bases, with 15 bases spanning the gap. This CDR3 region has 16 residues. Written as DNA, the CDR3 is TGTGCCAGCAGCTTAGCAGCGAACACTGTGGGTTCACCCCTCCACTTT. Translating gives CASSLAANTVGSPLHF.

This rearrangement joins TRBV28 to TRBJ1-5; the D gene is possibly TRBD1 (6 bases). The CDR3 has 13 amino acids. The V end lost 6 bases, the J end lost 5 bases, and 11 bases lay between the germline ends. Germline V gene lookup returns CDR1 MDHEN and CDR2 SYDVKM. CDR3 sequence: CASRDSGHQPQHF. As DNA, the CDR3 is TGTGCCAGCAGGGACAGCGGGCATCAGCCCCAGCATTTT.

The CDR3: CASSLSVGTEAFF. The CDR3, as DNA: TGTGCCAGCAGCTTATCCGTGGGGACTGAAGCTTTCTTT. The chain has TRBV13 and TRBJ1-1; D remains ambiguous. The CDR3 runs 13 residues. V gave up 2 bases and J gave up 5 bases, with 9 bases separating them. Germline CDR1 and CDR2: PRHDT and FYEKMQ (reference sequence).

The CDR3 reads CASRWGYEQYF. In DNA form, the CDR3 reads TGTGCCAGCAGGTGGGGATACGAGCAGTACTTC. The genes are TRBV6-1 and TRBJ2-7; D not certain. V dropped 6 bases and J dropped 4 bases, with 7 bases sitting between them. The germline CDR1 and CDR2 sequences are MNHNS and SASEGT. The CDR3 consists of 11 residues.

This clone was detected once. This CDR3 is also generated by other DNA sequences in the sample. The rearrangement joins TRBV28 to TRBJ1-5; TRBD1 might be the D (6 bases). Trimming cost V 5 bases and J 0 bases, with 20 bases left between them. Germline CDR1 MDHEN, CDR2 SYDVKM. The CDR3 runs to 18 residues. The CDR3 sequence: CASSARAGVVISNQPQHF. The DNA of the CDR3 is TGTGCCAGCAGTGCCCGAGCAGGGGTTGTTATTAGCAATCAGCCCCAGCATTTT.

This chain links TRBV28 with TRBJ2-7; no firm D call. Germline CDR1 MDHEN, CDR2 SYDVKM. This CDR3 contains 12 residues. The V end lost 1 base, the J end lost 5 bases, and 6 bases lay between the germline ends. CDR3 nucleotide sequence: TGTGCCAGCAGTTTATCTTCCCACGAGCAGTACTTC. Translation: CASSLSSHEQYF.

This sequence joins TRBV19 and TRBJ1-2; unclear D gene. Looked up from germline, CDR1 is LNHDA and CDR2 is SQIVND (reference sequence). The V and J ends lost 2 bases and 6 bases respectively, with 13 bases between them. The CDR3 has 14 residues. As DNA, the CDR3 is TGTGCCAGTAGTATATCCTCTGGGATTCATGGCTACACCTTC. Translation: CASSISSGIHGYTF.

In DNA, the CDR3 is TGTGCCTGGAGTGGGCTAGATCCCTACGAGCAGTACTTC. Translation gives CAWSGLDPYEQYF. The chain carries TRBV30 and TRBJ2-7; D call uncertain. The CDR3 is made up of 13 amino acids. Per the germline V gene, CDR1 is GTSNPN and CDR2 is SVGIG (reference sequence). V gave up 1 base and J gave up 2 bases, with 9 bases separating them.